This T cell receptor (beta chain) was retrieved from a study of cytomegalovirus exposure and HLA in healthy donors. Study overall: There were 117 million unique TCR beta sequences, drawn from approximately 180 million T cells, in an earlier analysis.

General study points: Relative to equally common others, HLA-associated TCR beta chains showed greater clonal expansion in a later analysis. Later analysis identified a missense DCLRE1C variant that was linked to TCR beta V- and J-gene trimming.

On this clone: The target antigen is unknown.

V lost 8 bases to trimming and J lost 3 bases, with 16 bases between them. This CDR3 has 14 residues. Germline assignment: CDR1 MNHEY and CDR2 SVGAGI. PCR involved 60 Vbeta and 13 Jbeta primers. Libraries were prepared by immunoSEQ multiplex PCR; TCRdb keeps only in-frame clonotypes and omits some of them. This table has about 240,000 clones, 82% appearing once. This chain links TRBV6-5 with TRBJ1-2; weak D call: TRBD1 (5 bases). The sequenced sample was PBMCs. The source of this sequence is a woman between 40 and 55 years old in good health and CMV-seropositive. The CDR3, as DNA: TGTGCCAGCCGGACGGCAGGGTGGGACTATGGCTACACCTTC. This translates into CASRTAGWDYGYTF.